Given below is one T cell receptor (beta chain) in context. The repertoire was sequenced with immunoSEQ multiplex PCR; TCRdb's copy has only in-frame clones and lacks some. The sample comprises approximately 400,000 clones, around 95% of which are singletons, and roughly 0.02% rests with the top ten. The CDR3 totals 15 residues. Losses at the gene ends were 6 bases for V and 4 bases for J; bases not matched to a gene: 9. From germline, CDR1 is SNHLY and CDR2 FYNNEI. This sample stems from a study of shared T cell receptors in the human thymus. Sequencing input: thymocytes. This TCR derives from a human donor. The rearrangement uses TRBV2 and TRBJ1-5, with 7 bases lining up with TRBD1. For the CDR3, the DNA is TGTGCCAGCAGGGGACAGCCAACATTTAATCAGCCCCAGCATTTT. This sequence encodes CASRGQPTFNQPQHF.